This entry lists 4 T cell receptor beta chains sequenced from one sample in a study of CD4 T cells in relation to SARS-CoV-2 and coronaviruses. Data came from immunoSEQ multiplex PCR; TCRdb stores just in-frame clones and leaves some out. Of 25,000 to 30,000 clones in the sample, 74% were seen once. The antigens of these receptors remain unknown. Before the COVID-19 pandemic, during about 2011-2019, CD4+ T cells were taken from unexposed donors. After approximately 10 days of culture, CD4+ T cells were isolated. The source material was CD4+ T cells from PBMCs, cultured in vitro. Every receptor here comes from a human donor in good health.

V and J are TRBV18 and TRBJ1-2, with a weak D call TRBD1 (6 bases). V gave up 6 bases and J gave up 1 base, with 15 bases separating them. The CDR3 contains 15 residues. Germline V gene lookup returns CDR1 KGHSH and CDR2 LQKENI. Written as DNA, the CDR3 is TGTGCCAGCTCCCTCACGGACAGACTTAACTATGGCTACACCTTC. Translation: CASSLTDRLNYGYTF.

This sequence joins TRBV7-2 and TRBJ2-3; TRBD1 is a possible D gene (5 bases). The CDR3 is made up of 15 amino acids. Trimming stripped 5 bases from V and 0 bases from J, with 12 bases between. Germline V gene data show CDR1 as SGHTA and CDR2 as FQGNSA. The CDR3 sequence: CASSVQGASTDTQYF. DNA for the CDR3: TGTGCCAGCAGCGTTCAGGGTGCAAGCACAGATACGCAGTATTTT.

This clone was picked up a small number of times. The chain employs TRBV18 and TRBJ2-2, with TRBD1 matching 9 bases. CDR3 length: 18 residues. From germline, CDR1 is KGHSH and CDR2 LQKENI. Unmatched junction bases numbered 10, after V lost 4 bases and J lost 1 base. Here the CDR3 reads CASSLGQGKSRNTGELFF. The CDR3 bases are TGTGCCAGCTCACTGGGACAGGGAAAGAGCCGGAACACCGGGGAGCTGTTTTTT.

The chain joins TRBV9 to TRBJ2-3; D unclear. CDR1 and CDR2 (germline): SGDLS, YYNGEE. The CDR3 extends over 15 amino acids. V was trimmed by 0 bases and J by 6 bases, leaving 14 bases between them. CDR3 in amino acids: CASSVARLGVDTQYF. The CDR3 DNA sequence: TGTGCCAGCAGCGTAGCGCGTCTAGGTGTCGATACGCAGTATTTT.